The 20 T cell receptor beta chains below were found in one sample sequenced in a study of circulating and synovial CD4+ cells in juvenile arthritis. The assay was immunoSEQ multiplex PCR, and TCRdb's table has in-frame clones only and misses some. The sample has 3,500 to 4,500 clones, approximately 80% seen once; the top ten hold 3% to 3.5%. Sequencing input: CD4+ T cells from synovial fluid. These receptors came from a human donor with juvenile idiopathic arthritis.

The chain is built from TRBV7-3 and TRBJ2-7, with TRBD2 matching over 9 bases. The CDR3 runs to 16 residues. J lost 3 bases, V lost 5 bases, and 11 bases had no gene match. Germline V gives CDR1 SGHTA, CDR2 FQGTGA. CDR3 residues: CASSPRGGGRVYEQYF. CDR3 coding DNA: TGTGCCAGCAGCCCCCGAGGGGGCGGGAGGGTCTACGAGCAGTACTTC.

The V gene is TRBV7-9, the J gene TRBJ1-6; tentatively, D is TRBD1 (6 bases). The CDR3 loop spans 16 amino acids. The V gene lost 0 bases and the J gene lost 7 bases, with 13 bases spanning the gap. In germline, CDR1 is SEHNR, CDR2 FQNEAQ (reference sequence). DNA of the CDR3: TGTGCCAGCAGCTTAGCCCCGACAGGTTTAAATTCACCCCTCCACTTT. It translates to CASSLAPTGLNSPLHF.

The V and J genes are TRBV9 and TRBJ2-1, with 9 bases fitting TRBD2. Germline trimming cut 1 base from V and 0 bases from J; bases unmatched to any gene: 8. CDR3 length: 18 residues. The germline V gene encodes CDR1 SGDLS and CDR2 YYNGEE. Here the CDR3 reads CASSVISGSMGSYNEQFF. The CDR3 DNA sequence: TGTGCCAGCAGCGTAATTAGCGGGAGTATGGGCTCCTACAATGAGCAGTTCTTC.

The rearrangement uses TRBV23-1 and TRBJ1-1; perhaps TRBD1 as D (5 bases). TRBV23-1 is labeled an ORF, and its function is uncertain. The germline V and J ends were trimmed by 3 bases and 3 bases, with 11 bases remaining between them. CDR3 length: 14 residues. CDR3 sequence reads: CASSHQGGDTEAFF. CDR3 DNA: TGCGCCAGCAGTCACCAGGGTGGTGACACTGAAGCTTTCTTT.

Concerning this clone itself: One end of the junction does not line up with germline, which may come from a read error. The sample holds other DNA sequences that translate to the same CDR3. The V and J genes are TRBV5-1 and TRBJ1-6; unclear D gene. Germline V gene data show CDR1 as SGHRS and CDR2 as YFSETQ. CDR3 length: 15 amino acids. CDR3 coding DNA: TGCGCCAGCAGCTTGCAGGCGATGAATAATTCCCCCCTCCACTTT. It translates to CASSLQAMNNSPLHF.

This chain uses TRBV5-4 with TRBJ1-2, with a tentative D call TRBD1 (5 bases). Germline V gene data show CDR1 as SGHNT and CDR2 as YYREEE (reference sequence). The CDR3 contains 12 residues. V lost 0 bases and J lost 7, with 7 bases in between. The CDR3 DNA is TGTGCCAGCAGCTTGGATAGGGGTGGCTACACCTTC. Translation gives CASSLDRGGYTF.

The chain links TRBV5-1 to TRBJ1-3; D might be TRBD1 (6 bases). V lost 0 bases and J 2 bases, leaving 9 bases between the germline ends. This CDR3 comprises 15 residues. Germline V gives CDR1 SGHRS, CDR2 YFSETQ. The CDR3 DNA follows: TGCGCCAGCAGCTTGGCCCAGGGGACTGGAAACACCATATATTTT. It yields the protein CASSLAQGTGNTIYF. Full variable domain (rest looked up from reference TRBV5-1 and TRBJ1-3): KAGVTQTPRYLIKTRGQQVTLSCSPISGHRSVSWYQQTPGQGLQFLFEYFSETQRNKGNFPGRFSGRQFSNSRSEMNVSTLELGDSALYLCASSLAQGTGNTIYFGEGSWLTVV.

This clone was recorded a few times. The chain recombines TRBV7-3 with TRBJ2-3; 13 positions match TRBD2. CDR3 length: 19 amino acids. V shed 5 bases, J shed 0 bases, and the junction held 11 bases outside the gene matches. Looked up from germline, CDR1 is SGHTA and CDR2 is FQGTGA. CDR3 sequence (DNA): TGTGCCAGCAGCCTGGGACTAGCGGGACCAGCAACTAGCACAGATACGCAGTATTTT. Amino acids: CASSLGLAGPATSTDTQYF.

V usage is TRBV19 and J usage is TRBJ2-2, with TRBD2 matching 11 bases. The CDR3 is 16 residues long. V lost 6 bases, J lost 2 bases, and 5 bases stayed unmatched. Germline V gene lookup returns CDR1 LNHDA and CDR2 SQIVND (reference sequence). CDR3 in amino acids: CASSTTSGANTGELFF. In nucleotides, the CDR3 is TGTGCCAGTAGCACGACTAGCGGGGCCAACACCGGGGAGCTGTTTTTT.

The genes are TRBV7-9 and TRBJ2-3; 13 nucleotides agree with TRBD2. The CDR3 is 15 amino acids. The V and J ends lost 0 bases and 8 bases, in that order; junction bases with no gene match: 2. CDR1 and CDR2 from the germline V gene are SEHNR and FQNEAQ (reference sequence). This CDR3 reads CASSLALAGGPTQYF. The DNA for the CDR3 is TGTGCCAGCAGCTTAGCACTAGCGGGAGGGCCTACGCAGTATTTT.

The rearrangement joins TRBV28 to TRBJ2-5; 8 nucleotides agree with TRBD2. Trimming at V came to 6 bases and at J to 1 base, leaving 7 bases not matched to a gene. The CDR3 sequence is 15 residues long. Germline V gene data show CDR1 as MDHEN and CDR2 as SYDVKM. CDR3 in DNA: TGTGCCAGCAGCCGAGGGGCGGGGGGCCAAGAGACCCAGTACTTC. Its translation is CASSRGAGGQETQYF.

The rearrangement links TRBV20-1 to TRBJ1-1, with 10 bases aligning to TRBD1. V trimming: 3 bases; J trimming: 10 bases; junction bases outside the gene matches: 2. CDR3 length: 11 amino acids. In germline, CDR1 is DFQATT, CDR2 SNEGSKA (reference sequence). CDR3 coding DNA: TGCAGTGCTAGGACAGGGGGCGCAGCTTTCTTT. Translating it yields CSARTGGAAFF.

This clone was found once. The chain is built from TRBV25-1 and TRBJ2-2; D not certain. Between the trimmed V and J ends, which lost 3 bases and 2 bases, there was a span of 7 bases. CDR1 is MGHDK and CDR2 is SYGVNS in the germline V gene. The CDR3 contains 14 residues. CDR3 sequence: CASSDRSNTGELFF. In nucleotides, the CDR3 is TGTGCCAGCAGTGACCGAAGCAACACCGGGGAGCTGTTTTTT.

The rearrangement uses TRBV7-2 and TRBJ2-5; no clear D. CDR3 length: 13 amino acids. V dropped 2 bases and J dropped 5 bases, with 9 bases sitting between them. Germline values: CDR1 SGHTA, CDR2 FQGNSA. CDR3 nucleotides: TGTGCCAGCAGCTTATCCCCCGGGGAGACCCAGTACTTC. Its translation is CASSLSPGETQYF.

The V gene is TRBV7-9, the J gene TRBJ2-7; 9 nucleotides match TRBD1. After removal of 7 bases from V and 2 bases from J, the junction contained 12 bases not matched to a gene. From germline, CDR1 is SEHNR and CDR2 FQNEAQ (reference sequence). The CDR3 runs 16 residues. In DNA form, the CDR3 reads TGTGCCAGCACTCCCCGGACAGGGGACTTTACCTACGAGCAGTACTTC. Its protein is CASTPRTGDFTYEQYF.

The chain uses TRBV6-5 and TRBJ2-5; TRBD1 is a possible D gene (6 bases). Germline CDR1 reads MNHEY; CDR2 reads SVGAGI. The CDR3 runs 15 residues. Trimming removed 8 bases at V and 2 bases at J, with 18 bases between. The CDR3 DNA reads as TGTGCCAGCCGCAGGACAGTGAGGCGTCAAGAGACCCAGTACTTC. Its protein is CASRRTVRRQETQYF.

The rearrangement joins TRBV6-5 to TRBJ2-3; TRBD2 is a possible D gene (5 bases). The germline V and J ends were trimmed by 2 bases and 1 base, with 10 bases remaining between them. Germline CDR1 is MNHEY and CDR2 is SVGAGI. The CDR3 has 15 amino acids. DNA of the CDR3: TGTGCCAGCAGTTACCGCCGGGGTGGCACAGATACGCAGTATTTT. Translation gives CASSYRRGGTDTQYF.

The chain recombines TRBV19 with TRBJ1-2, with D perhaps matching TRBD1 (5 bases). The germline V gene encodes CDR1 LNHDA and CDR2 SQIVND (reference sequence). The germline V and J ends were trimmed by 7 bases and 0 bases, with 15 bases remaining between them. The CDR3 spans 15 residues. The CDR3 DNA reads TGTGCCAGTAAGGATGGTACAGGCGCTAACTATGGCTACACCTTC. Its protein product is CASKDGTGANYGYTF.

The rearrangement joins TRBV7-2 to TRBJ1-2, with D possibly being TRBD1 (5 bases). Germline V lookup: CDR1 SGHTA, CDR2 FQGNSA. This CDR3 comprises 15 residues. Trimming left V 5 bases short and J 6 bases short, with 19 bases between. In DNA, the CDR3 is TGTGCCAGCAGCCCAGTCCGGGGGGGGATGGATGGCTACACCTTC. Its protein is CASSPVRGGMDGYTF.

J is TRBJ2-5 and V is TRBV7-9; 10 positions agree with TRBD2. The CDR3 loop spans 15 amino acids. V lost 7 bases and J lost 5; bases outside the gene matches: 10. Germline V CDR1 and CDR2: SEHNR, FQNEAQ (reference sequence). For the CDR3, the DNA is TGTGCCAGCACCTGGATCCCGGGACTAGCGGAGACCCAGTACTTC. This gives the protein CASTWIPGLAETQYF.